The sequence of this T cell receptor (beta chain) was determined in a study of blood T cell repertoires in COVID-19. Across the whole study: The United States, Italy and Spain supplied acute and convalescent COVID-19 samples.

The CDR3 runs to 13 residues. The germline CDR1 and CDR2 sequences are SGDLS and YYNGEE. Deletions cut 4 bases from V and 1 base from J, with 8 bases between. Methods used by the authors: How many nucleated cells were present was estimated from reference gene primer amplification. Libraries were prepared by immunoSEQ multiplex PCR; TCRdb keeps only in-frame clonotypes and omits some of them. That table is the source of V, J and clone size, and D and trimming were worked out from the DNA. The sample has 150,000 to 200,000 clones, more than 75% seen once. This receptor was identified in a man aged 18 to 35 with COVID-19, enrolled during active disease. The chain couples TRBV9 to TRBJ1-1; D gene unclear. Input material: peripheral blood. The CDR3, as DNA: TGTGCCAGCAGCATCCAGCGGAACACTGAAGCTTTCTTT. Its translation is CASSIQRNTEAFF.